A single sample is the source of the 29 T cell receptor beta chains below, sequenced in a study of regulatory T cells in long-lasting Graves disease. iRepertoire HTBI primers and Arm-PCR of CDR3 regions built TCR beta libraries. TCRdb re-called the multiplex PCR reads with MiXCR, one entry per CDR3 protein. This sample carries 350,000 to 500,000 distinct CDR3 sequences, around 20% of them seen once, and the ten largest clones take roughly 13%. Time point indicated: persistent/refractory GD, antithyroid drugs over 5 years with positive TRAb. Researchers made the TCR library from RNA that was extracted from PBMCs. The material sequenced was peripheral blood mononuclear cells (PBMCs), taken when the disease was refractory, from a patient treated with antithyroid drugs. The receptors originated from a female donor with Graves disease.

This chain uses TRBV15 with TRBJ1-3; no definite D call. Germline lookup yields CDR1 LNHNV and CDR2 YYDKDF (reference sequence). Trimming stripped 7 bases from V and 4 bases from J, with 5 bases between. This CDR3 contains 11 residues. The CDR3 DNA reads as TGTGCCACCATCACAGGAAACACCATATATTTT. Encoded protein: CATITGNTIYF.

The rearrangement uses TRBV4-1 and TRBJ1-1, with unresolved D. Germline V CDR1 and CDR2: MGHRA, YSYEKL. The CDR3 is 15 amino acids. The V gene lost 0 bases and the J gene lost 1 base, with 9 bases spanning the gap. The CDR3 bases are TGCGCCAGCAGCCAAGAGCCCGGCCCGAACACTGAAGCTTTCTTT. Its protein product is CASSQEPGPNTEAFF.

This rearrangement joins TRBV20-1 to TRBJ2-3; 10 nucleotides agree with TRBD2. Germline V CDR1 and CDR2: DFQATT, SNEGSKA (reference sequence). Trimming at V came to 7 bases and at J to 3 bases, leaving 10 bases not matched to a gene. This CDR3 has 15 residues. The CDR3 DNA reads TGCAGTGGTCTGCTAGCGGGAGATATAACAGATACGCAGTATTTT. Its protein product is CSGLLAGDITDTQYF.

This clonotype occurred once. The J gene is TRBJ2-1, the V gene TRBV15; D gene uncertain. The CDR3 is 17 residues long. From germline, CDR1 is LNHNV and CDR2 YYDKDF (reference sequence). V lost 0 bases to trimming and J lost 0 bases, with 12 bases between them. Written as DNA, the CDR3 is TGTGCCACCAGCAGAGACCCCCGGATCAGCTCCTACAATGAGCAGTTCTTC. Its protein is CATSRDPRISSYNEQFF.

This chain connects TRBV6-5 to TRBJ2-3; D call uncertain. From germline, CDR1 is MNHEY and CDR2 SVGAGI. The CDR3 sequence is 13 residues long. Trimming took 2 bases from V and 0 from J, leaving 3 bases between them. The CDR3 protein is CASSYGSTDTQYF. The DNA for the CDR3 is TGTGCCAGCAGTTACGGGAGCACAGATACGCAGTATTTT.

There are many counts of this clonotype. This chain links TRBV12-3 or TRBV12-4 with TRBJ1-2; 11 bases match TRBD1. Trimming took 5 bases from V and 7 from J; bases not matched to a gene: 9. This CDR3 has 15 amino acids. The CDR3 nucleotides read TGTGCCAGCAGTCGGTTAGGACAGGGGGCCATTGGCTACACCTTC. Amino acids: CASSRLGQGAIGYTF.

V is TRBV4-2 and J is TRBJ2-7, with 12 bases fitting TRBD1. There are 17 residues in the CDR3. V shed 0 bases, J shed 6 bases, and the junction held 9 bases outside the gene matches. CDR1 and CDR2 from the germline V gene are LGHNA and YNFKEQ. CDR3 DNA sequence: TGTGCCAGCAGCCAAGAGGGTACCGGGACAGGGGGCTCCGAGCAGTACTTC. Translated: CASSQEGTGTGGSEQYF.

In this sample, this clonotype turned up many times. The chain employs TRBV2 and TRBJ1-1, with a weak D call TRBD1 (5 bases). The CDR3 covers 16 residues. V was trimmed by 5 bases and J by 0 bases, leaving 16 bases between them. The germline CDR1 and CDR2 sequences are SNHLY and FYNNEI. The CDR3 coding sequence is TGTGCCAGCAGTACTACCGTGACAGCCATGAACACTGAAGCTTTCTTT. As protein: CASSTTVTAMNTEAFF. The full variable domain, with the rest looked up from reference TRBV2 and TRBJ1-1, is EPEVTQTPSHQVTQMGQEVILRCVPISNHLYFYWYRQILGQKVEFLVSFYNNEISEKSEIFDDQFSVERPDGSNFTLKIRSTKLEDSAMYFCASSTTVTAMNTEAFFGQGTRLTVV.

This rearrangement joins TRBV5-5 to TRBJ2-7; D may match TRBD1 or TRBD2 (5 bases each). V was trimmed by 1 base and J by 4 bases, leaving 27 bases between them. The CDR3 is 19 residues long. The V gene's germline CDR1 is SGHKS and CDR2 YYEKEE (reference sequence). The CDR3 reads CASSLFPRGTSSSLYEQYF. CDR3 nucleotide sequence: TGTGCCAGCAGCTTGTTCCCGAGAGGGACCTCGAGTTCACTTTACGAGCAGTACTTC.

There are many counts of this clonotype. The V call is TRBV6-2 or TRBV6-3, the J call TRBJ2-5; 7 bases align to TRBD2. Germline CDR1 and CDR2: MNHEY and SVGEGT. The CDR3 sequence is 14 residues long. V lost 7 bases to trimming and J lost 2 bases; unmatched junction nucleotides: 7. The CDR3 DNA reads TGTGCCAGCAACAGCGGGGCGGGTCAAGAGACCCAGTACTTC. Translation gives CASNSGAGQETQYF.

The rearrangement uses TRBV3-1 and TRBJ2-2; no clear D. The germline gives CDR1 LGHDT, CDR2 YNNKEL (reference sequence). Trimming shortened V by 4 bases and J by 10 bases, and 10 bases separated the two germline ends. CDR3 length: 12 residues. Here the CDR3 reads CASSLGWEELFF. Written as DNA, the CDR3 is TGTGCCAGCAGCCTGGGGTGGGAGGAGCTGTTTTTT. Looking up the rest from reference TRBV3-1 and TRBJ2-2 gives the full variable domain: DTAVSQTPKYLVTQMGNDKSIKCEQNLGHDTMYWYKQDSKKFLKIMFSYNNKELIINETVPNRFSPKSPDKAHLNLHINSLELGDSAVYFCASSLGWEELFFGEGSRLTVL.

This clonotype was recorded many times. The rearrangement uses TRBV12-3 or TRBV12-4 and TRBJ1-1; a weak D match, TRBD1 (6 bases). The CDR3 has 15 amino acids. V shed 6 bases and J shed 1 base, with 15 bases lying between them. CDR3 nucleotide sequence: TGTGCCAGCAGCTTCGCCTGGGACAAGAACACTGAAGCTTTCTTT. Translating it yields CASSFAWDKNTEAFF.

This clonotype was found many times. The chain joins TRBV27 to TRBJ1-5; perhaps TRBD1 as D (5 bases). V dropped 6 bases and J dropped 7 bases, with 16 bases sitting between them. Germline CDR1 MNHEY, CDR2 SMNVEV (reference sequence). The CDR3 runs 14 residues. The CDR3 DNA is TGTGCCAGCAGACGGGGTGGGGGGGAACAGCCCCAGCATTTT. Encoded protein: CASRRGGGEQPQHF.

This clonotype came up many times. The chain recombines TRBV28 with TRBJ1-2; D not certain. There are 13 residues in the CDR3. The germline CDR1 and CDR2 sequences are MDHEN and SYDVKM. V lost 1 base and J lost 5, with 8 bases in between. The CDR3 nucleotides read TGTGCCAGCAGTTTATCCGGGCTATATGGCTACACCTTC. It specifies CASSLSGLYGYTF.

The chain links TRBV2 to TRBJ2-2; TRBD1 might be the D (5 bases). CDR1 SNHLY and CDR2 FYNNEI come from the germline V gene. The CDR3 runs to 16 residues. V was trimmed by 3 bases and J by 2 bases, leaving 13 bases between them. In nucleotides, the CDR3 is TGTGCCAGCAGTGATCAACTCAGGGTAAACACCGGGGAGCTGTTTTTT. Amino acids: CASSDQLRVNTGELFF.

This clonotype was seen many times. This chain joins TRBV28 and TRBJ2-2; 9 bases agree with TRBD2. The V and J ends lost 6 bases and 4 bases, in that order; junction bases with no gene match: 6. The CDR3 covers 15 residues. Looked up from germline, CDR1 is MDHEN and CDR2 is SYDVKM. This CDR3 reads CASRPAGGPTGELFF. For the CDR3, the DNA is TGTGCCAGCAGACCGGCGGGAGGGCCCACCGGGGAGCTGTTTTTT.

This chain uses TRBV2 with TRBJ2-1; D may match TRBD1 or TRBD2 (5 bases each). With 4 bases removed from V and 0 bases from J, the gap between germline ends came to 7 bases. CDR3 size: 14 residues. The germline CDR1 and CDR2 sequences are SNHLY and FYNNEI. CDR3 coding DNA: TGTGCCAGCAGTGCCGGGACCTCCTACAATGAGCAGTTCTTC. The encoded protein is CASSAGTSYNEQFF. Together with reference TRBV2 and TRBJ2-1, the CDR3 gives the full variable domain: EPEVTQTPSHQVTQMGQEVILRCVPISNHLYFYWYRQILGQKVEFLVSFYNNEISEKSEIFDDQFSVERPDGSNFTLKIRSTKLEDSAMYFCASSAGTSYNEQFFGPGTRLTVL.

This clonotype occurred many times. The rearrangement links TRBV10-3 to TRBJ1-2, with 9 bases lining up with TRBD1. V lost 10 bases to trimming and J lost 4 bases; unmatched junction nucleotides: 4. CDR3 size: 12 residues. Germline V CDR1 and CDR2: ENHRY, SYGVKD. The chain's CDR3 is CATSTGGYGYTF. CDR3 in DNA: TGTGCCACGTCGACAGGGGGCTATGGCTACACCTTC.

This clonotype was seen a handful of times. This chain uses TRBV4-1 with TRBJ1-5; D is unclear. The CDR3 length is 14 residues. Germline values: CDR1 MGHRA, CDR2 YSYEKL. V was shortened by 4 bases and J by 0 bases, with 7 bases between the two germline ends. The CDR3 bases are TGCGCCAGCAGCCCCCTCTATAGCAATCAGCCCCAGCATTTT. This encodes CASSPLYSNQPQHF.

The J gene is TRBJ2-7, the V gene TRBV27; no clear D gene. V lost 7 bases and J 3 bases, leaving 25 bases between the germline ends. Germline-derived CDR1 and CDR2 are MNHEY and SMNVEV (reference sequence). The CDR3 is 17 residues long. DNA for the CDR3: TGTGCCAGCAAATTCCCGGGTCCGCACGACCCTCACTACGAGCAGTACTTC. This sequence encodes CASKFPGPHDPHYEQYF.

This clonotype was seen at least ten times. V usage is TRBV7-9 and J usage is TRBJ2-4; 11 positions agree with TRBD2. The germline CDR1 and CDR2 sequences are SEHNR and FQNEAQ (reference sequence). The CDR3 spans 16 residues. With V trimmed by 10 bases and J by 3 bases, 11 bases remained unmatched. CDR3 DNA: TGTGCCACCACGCAGCATAGCGGGAGGGACAAAAACATTCAGTACTTC. Its protein is CATTQHSGRDKNIQYF.

This clonotype was seen at least ten times. The chain links TRBV20-1 to TRBJ2-7, with a tentative D call TRBD2 (6 bases). The germline V and J ends were trimmed by 5 bases and 9 bases, with 14 bases remaining between them. From germline, CDR1 is DFQATT and CDR2 SNEGSKA (reference sequence). The CDR3 length is 11 residues. The CDR3 here is CSAEGTGGQYF. For the CDR3, the DNA is TGCAGTGCTGAAGGGACCGGGGGGCAGTACTTC.

V usage is TRBV20-1 and J usage is TRBJ1-5; 7 positions match TRBD1. Germline V gives CDR1 DFQATT, CDR2 SNEGSKA (reference sequence). J gave up 2 bases and V 5 bases, and 6 bases lay outside the gene matches. This CDR3 contains 14 residues. The CDR3, as DNA: TGCAGTGCTGCGACAGGGTCAGGCAATCAGCCCCAGCATTTT. This encodes CSAATGSGNQPQHF.

This clonotype was counted many times. This chain uses TRBV20-1 with TRBJ2-2; D is perhaps TRBD2 (5 bases). Trimming took off 3 bases at V and 7 bases at J, with 15 bases between the two ends. Looked up from germline, CDR1 is DFQATT and CDR2 is SNEGSKA (reference sequence). This CDR3 comprises 14 residues. As DNA, the CDR3 is TGCAGTGCTAGTCCGCCTAGCTGGATCGGGGAGCTGTTTTTT. Encoded protein: CSASPPSWIGELFF.

This clonotype was counted ten times or more. V gene TRBV6-1 combines with J gene TRBJ2-2, with 11 bases fitting TRBD1. J was trimmed by 7 bases and V by 5 bases; bases with no gene match: 9. This CDR3 region has 16 residues. From germline, CDR1 is MNHNS and CDR2 SASEGT. CDR3 in DNA: TGTGCCAGCAGTACGGACAGGGGGCGGGTGAACGGGGAGCTGTTTTTT. Encoded protein: CASSTDRGRVNGELFF.

This clonotype was observed a single time. A much larger clone differs by one base, so this may be a read error. This sequence joins TRBV2 and TRBJ1-4; no firm D call. V was pared by 8 bases and J by 12 bases, with 16 bases between. Looked up from germline, CDR1 is SNHLY and CDR2 is FYNNEI. The CDR3 consists of 12 residues. CDR3 amino acids: CASGGSSEELFF. Here the CDR3 DNA reads TGTGCCAGCGGAGGGTCTTCCGAAGAACTGTTTTTT.

The chain recombines TRBV29-1 with TRBJ1-2; the D is unclear. Germline assignment: CDR1 SQVTM and CDR2 ANQGSEA. V was trimmed by 4 bases and J by 5 bases, leaving 8 bases between them. This CDR3 comprises 11 residues. CDR3 sequence: CSVALPYGYTF. The CDR3 nucleotides read TGCAGCGTTGCCCTCCCTTATGGCTACACCTTC. The full variable domain, completed using reference TRBV29-1 and TRBJ1-2, is SAVISQKPSRDICQRGTSLTIQCQVDSQVTMMFWYRQQPGQSLTLIATANQGSEATYESGFVIDKFPISRPNLTFSTLTVSNMSPEDSSIYLCSVALPYGYTFGSGTRLTVV.

This clonotype was detected ten times or more. The rearrangement joins TRBV12-3 or TRBV12-4 to TRBJ1-5, with D unresolved. Between the trimmed V and J ends, which lost 6 bases and 3 bases, there was a span of 15 bases. The CDR3 loop spans 15 amino acids. CDR3 nucleotide sequence: TGTGCCAGCAGCCGGGGAGGACGGAACAATCAGCCCCAGCATTTT. As protein: CASSRGGRNNQPQHF.

This clonotype showed up just a few times. V gene TRBV5-6 combines with J gene TRBJ1-2; 7 positions agree with TRBD1. This CDR3 is built from 13 residues. V was pared by 3 bases and J by 8 bases, with 7 bases of the junction left unmatched. Germline V gives CDR1 SGHDT, CDR2 YYEEEE. The CDR3 DNA sequence: TGTGCCAGCAGCTACGAGGGGGCGGGGGGCTACACCTTC. Residues: CASSYEGAGGYTF.